These 24 T cell receptor beta chains share one sample of origin, sequenced in a study of CD8+CD57+ T cells in acquired aplastic anemia. Patients selected for sequencing had displayed CD8+CD57+ cell expansion by flow cytometry. Using genomic DNA as the template, TCR beta VDJ and CDR3 profiling was carried out. TCRdb analysed the reads with MiXCR anew, one entry per CDR3 protein. This sample carries under 200,000 distinct CDR3 sequences, about 70% of them seen once, and the ten largest clones take 40% to 55%. The sequenced sample consisted of sorted CD4+, CD8+, or CD8+CD57+ T cells (not recorded which) from PBMCs. Receptors originate from a human donor with aplastic anemia.

V is TRBV7-7 and J is TRBJ2-1; no clear D. Germline CDR1 and CDR2: SSHAT and FNYEAQ (reference sequence). V was shortened by 6 bases and J by 5 bases, with 11 bases between the two germline ends. CDR3 length equals 13 residues. CDR3 sequence: CASSQADNNEQFF. Here the CDR3 DNA reads TGTGCCAGCAGTCAAGCCGACAACAATGAGCAGTTCTTC.

The rearrangement uses TRBV7-9 and TRBJ1-2, with 9 bases lining up with TRBD1. Germline V lookup: CDR1 SEHNR, CDR2 FQNEAQ (reference sequence). The J segment lost 6 bases and the V segment lost 8 bases, leaving 7 bases of the junction unmatched. The CDR3 has 13 residues. The CDR3 coding sequence is TGTGCCAGCGCCGCAACAGGGGGCCATGGCTACACCTTC. Amino acid sequence: CASAATGGHGYTF. Supplemented by reference TRBV7-9 and TRBJ1-2, the full variable domain reads DTGVSQNPRHKITKRGQNVTFRCDPISEHNRLYWYRQTLGQGPEFLTYFQNEAQLEKSRLLSDRFSAERPKGSFSTLEIQRTEQGDSAMYLCASAATGGHGYTFGSGTRLTVV.

The table lists this clonotype with a few counts. The chain employs TRBV20-1 and TRBJ2-3; TRBD2 is a possible D gene (5 bases). CDR1 is DFQATT and CDR2 is SNEGSKA in the germline V gene (reference sequence). This CDR3 has 13 residues. V was clipped by 7 bases and J by 2 bases, with 13 bases between them. The CDR3 DNA reads TGCAGTGATTTGAGCGGTCACACAGATACGCAGTATTTT. This codes for CSDLSGHTDTQYF.

The V and J genes are TRBV7-3 and TRBJ1-6; D ambiguous. This CDR3 is 16 amino acids long. Germline CDR1 and CDR2: SGHTA and FQGTGA. The V end was cut by 2 bases, the J end by 0 bases, with 8 bases between. The CDR3: CASSLEQNSYNSPLHF. CDR3 nucleotides: TGTGCCAGCAGCTTAGAGCAGAACTCCTATAATTCACCCCTCCACTTT.

This chain joins TRBV29-1 and TRBJ2-7, with 9 bases matching TRBD1. Germline V gene data show CDR1 as SQVTM and CDR2 as ANQGSEA. There are 15 residues in the CDR3. J gave up 2 bases and V 1 base, and 6 bases lay outside the gene matches. In nucleotides, the CDR3 is TGCAGCGTTGAAGCTCCGGGACAGGGAACCTACGAGCAGTACTTC. As protein: CSVEAPGQGTYEQYF.

The chain carries TRBV7-9 and TRBJ2-7; TRBD2 agrees at 7 bases. Trimming removed 5 bases from V and 4 bases from J; junction bases left unmatched: 11. The CDR3 is 15 amino acids. Germline CDR1 and CDR2: SEHNR and FQNEAQ (reference sequence). For the CDR3, the DNA is TGTGCCAGCAGCACCGGTCCGGGGGGAGGTTACGAGCAGTACTTC. Its translation: CASSTGPGGGYEQYF.

This chain links TRBV11-2 with TRBJ1-5; D unresolved. The CDR3 covers 12 residues. V was cut by 4 bases and J by 5 bases, with 6 bases left in between. From germline, CDR1 is SGHAT and CDR2 FQNNGV. Written as DNA, the CDR3 is TGTGCCAGCAGCTCCGAACATCAGCCCCAGCATTTT. The encoded protein is CASSSEHQPQHF.

The chain couples TRBV2 to TRBJ2-3, with D tentatively TRBD1 (5 bases). V was cut by 6 bases and J by 2 bases, with 12 bases left in between. Per the germline V gene, CDR1 is SNHLY and CDR2 is FYNNEI. The CDR3 is 14 amino acids. The CDR3 nucleotides read TGTGCCAGCAGGCCAGGACAATTCACAGATACGCAGTATTTT. Protein: CASRPGQFTDTQYF.

This rearrangement joins TRBV7-3 to TRBJ2-5; the D gene could be TRBD1 or TRBD2 (5 bases each). The CDR3 is made up of 14 amino acids. CDR1 SGHTA and CDR2 FQGTGA come from the germline V gene. The V gene lost 3 bases and the J gene lost 2 bases, with 10 bases spanning the gap. CDR3 amino acids: CASSFSGTQETQYF. Here the CDR3 DNA reads TGTGCCAGCAGCTTTTCTGGGACGCAAGAGACCCAGTACTTC.

The chain combines TRBV29-1 with TRBJ2-2, with D possibly TRBD1 on 6 matching bases. The CDR3 spans 13 residues. The ends were cut back, 6 bases at V and 7 bases at J, with 15 bases in the middle. Germline CDR1 reads SQVTM; CDR2 reads ANQGSEA. Here the CDR3 reads CSVRQVLVGELFF. The DNA for the CDR3 is TGCAGCGTAAGACAGGTTCTCGTCGGGGAGCTGTTTTTT.

This clonotype was picked up many times. The rearrangement uses TRBV7-2 and TRBJ1-3, with D unclear. Germline assignment: CDR1 SGHTA and CDR2 FQGNSA. This CDR3 spans 17 amino acids. Trimming took 8 bases from V and 0 from J, leaving 20 bases between them. In nucleotides, the CDR3 is TGTGCCAGCGCGCTTCTTGACGGGGTGAGCTCTGGAAACACCATATATTTT. This gives the protein CASALLDGVSSGNTIYF.

This clonotype was detected a few times. The V call is TRBV7-3, the J call TRBJ1-5, with 8 bases matching TRBD1. Losses at the gene ends were 6 bases for V and 3 bases for J; bases not matched to a gene: 7. This CDR3 contains 15 residues. CDR1 and CDR2 (germline): SGHTA, FQGTGA. CDR3 loop: CASRGQGASNQPQHF. DNA for the CDR3: TGTGCCAGCAGAGGGCAGGGGGCCTCCAATCAGCCCCAGCATTTT.

This clonotype turned up a few times. This sequence joins TRBV2 and TRBJ1-1, with TRBD1 as a possible D gene (5 bases). The length of the CDR3 is 11 residues. V lost 7 bases, J lost 11 bases, and 14 bases lay in between. Germline V lookup: CDR1 SNHLY, CDR2 FYNNEI. The CDR3 coding sequence is TGTGCCAGCACTCAGGGAAGTTTCGCTTTCTTT. It yields the protein CASTQGSFAFF.

The chain uses TRBV7-9 and TRBJ1-2, with 11 bases aligning to TRBD1. This CDR3 region has 15 residues. CDR1 and CDR2 from the germline V gene are SEHNR and FQNEAQ (reference sequence). Trimming removed 5 bases from V and 4 bases from J; junction bases left unmatched: 6. The CDR3 reads CASSPGTGGFYGYTF. The CDR3 nucleotides read TGTGCCAGCAGCCCCGGGACAGGGGGATTCTATGGCTACACCTTC.

This clonotype was counted only a few times. The rearrangement links TRBV10-3 to TRBJ2-2; TRBD1 aligns across 7 bases. The germline V gene encodes CDR1 ENHRY and CDR2 SYGVKD. The CDR3 extends over 14 amino acids. Trimming at V came to 6 bases and at J to 7 bases, leaving 8 bases not matched to a gene. CDR3 sequence reads: CAIRRQGADGELFF. In DNA form, the CDR3 reads TGTGCCATCAGACGACAGGGTGCCGACGGGGAGCTGTTTTTT.

The CDR3 is CSVRQGVSTEAFF. The CDR3 bases are TGCAGCGTGAGGCAGGGAGTGAGCACTGAAGCTTTCTTT. This chain connects TRBV29-1 to TRBJ1-1; TRBD1 might be the D (5 bases). Trimming shortened V by 6 bases and J by 4 bases, and 15 bases separated the two germline ends. Looked up from germline, CDR1 is SQVTM and CDR2 is ANQGSEA. This CDR3 contains 13 residues.

CDR3 coding DNA: TGTGCCATCGCCCGGGACAGTAACGGGGAGCTGTTTTTT. Protein sequence: CAIARDSNGELFF. The V gene is TRBV10-3, the J gene TRBJ2-2; 7 bases are shared with TRBD1. Per germline, CDR1 ENHRY and CDR2 SYGVKD. The CDR3 has 13 amino acids. The V and J ends lost 8 bases and 7 bases, in that order; junction bases with no gene match: 7.

CDR3 nucleotides: TGCAGTGCACCCGACAGGGGCGAGGGAGAAACTGAAGCTTTCTTT. Its translation: CSAPDRGEGETEAFF. The chain links TRBV20-1 to TRBJ1-1; TRBD1 matches 8 bases. CDR1 is DFQATT, CDR2 SNEGSKA, per germline (reference sequence). Trimming removed 6 bases from V and 5 bases from J; junction bases left unmatched: 14. The CDR3 runs to 15 residues.

This chain uses TRBV29-1 with TRBJ2-1; 7 bases match TRBD1. The CDR3 sequence is 13 residues long. V gave up 5 bases and J gave up 8 bases; unmatched junction bases: 9. CDR1 is SQVTM and CDR2 is ANQGSEA in the germline V gene. For the CDR3, the DNA is TGCAGCGTTAGGGGGCGTATGATCTATGAGCAGTTCTTC. Protein: CSVRGRMIYEQFF.

The chain couples TRBV4-3 to TRBJ2-3, with D possibly TRBD1 on 5 matching bases. Trimming pared 4 bases from V and 2 bases from J, leaving 19 bases between. The length of the CDR3 is 17 residues. Germline V gene data show CDR1 as LGHNA and CDR2 as YSLEER. The CDR3 coding sequence is TGCGCCAGCAGCCCAGCGCCCCAGGACATGAACACAGATACGCAGTATTTT. As protein: CASSPAPQDMNTDTQYF.

The chain uses TRBV9 and TRBJ2-7; D unresolved. V lost 0 bases and J lost 6, with 10 bases in between. The CDR3 loop spans 13 amino acids. Per germline, CDR1 SGDLS and CDR2 YYNGEE. CDR3 region: CASSVDGSREQYF. The CDR3 nucleotides are TGTGCCAGCAGCGTAGACGGTTCACGCGAGCAGTACTTC.

This rearrangement joins TRBV9 to TRBJ2-5, with 7 nucleotides matching TRBD2. CDR3 length: 14 amino acids. After removal of 1 base from V and 4 bases from J, the junction contained 4 bases not matched to a gene. Germline loops: CDR1 SGDLS, CDR2 YYNGEE. This CDR3 reads CASSVYASGETQYF. The CDR3 DNA sequence: TGTGCCAGCAGCGTATACGCTAGCGGAGAGACCCAGTACTTC.

This clonotype appeared a few times. This sequence joins TRBV12-3 or TRBV12-4 and TRBJ2-1; D remains unclear. V lost 3 bases and J lost 15, with 15 bases in between. The CDR3 runs 12 residues. The DNA of the CDR3 is TGTGCCAGCAGTTTTACACAGTTGGCATCGTTCTTC. Translation: CASSFTQLASFF.

CDR3 protein: CASSIGLEAFF. CDR3 DNA sequence: TGTGCCAGTAGTATTGGGCTTGAAGCTTTCTTT. This chain uses TRBV19 with TRBJ1-1; unclear D gene. V was cut by 3 bases and J by 7 bases, with 6 bases left in between. This CDR3 region has 11 residues. In germline, CDR1 is LNHDA, CDR2 SQIVND (reference sequence).